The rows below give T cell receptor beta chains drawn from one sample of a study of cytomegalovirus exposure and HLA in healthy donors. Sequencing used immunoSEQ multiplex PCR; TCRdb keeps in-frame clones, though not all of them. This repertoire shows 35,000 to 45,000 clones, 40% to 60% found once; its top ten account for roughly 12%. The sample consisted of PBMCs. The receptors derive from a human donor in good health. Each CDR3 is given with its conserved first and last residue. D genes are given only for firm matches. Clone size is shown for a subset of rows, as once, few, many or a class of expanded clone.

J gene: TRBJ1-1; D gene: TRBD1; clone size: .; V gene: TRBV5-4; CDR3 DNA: TGTGCCAGCAGCGGTGGGGACAGCCTCCGAGGCACTGAAGCTTTCTTT; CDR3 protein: CASSGGDSLRGTEAFF
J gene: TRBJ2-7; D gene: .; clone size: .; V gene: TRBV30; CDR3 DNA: TGTGCCTCAATAGTCGGAGACAGTTCCTACGAGCAGTACTTC; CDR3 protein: CASIVGDSSYEQYF
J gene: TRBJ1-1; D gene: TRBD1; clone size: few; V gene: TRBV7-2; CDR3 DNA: TGTGCCAGCAGCATTCAAGGGGGCAGGGTGGAAGCTTTCTTT; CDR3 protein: CASSIQGGRVEAFF
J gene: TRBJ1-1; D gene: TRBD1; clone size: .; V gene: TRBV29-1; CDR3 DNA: TGCAGCGTTTTCCGGACAGGAAACACTGAAGCTTTCTTT; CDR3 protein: CSVFRTGNTEAFF
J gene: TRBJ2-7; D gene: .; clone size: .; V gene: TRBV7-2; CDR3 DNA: TGTGCCAGCAGCCAAAAGGCGGAGCGGGAGCAGTACTTC; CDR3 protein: CASSQKAEREQYF
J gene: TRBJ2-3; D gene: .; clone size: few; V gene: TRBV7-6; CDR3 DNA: TGTGCCAGCAGCTTGGGTCGGGGGAATACGCAGTATTTT; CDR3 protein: CASSLGRGNTQYF
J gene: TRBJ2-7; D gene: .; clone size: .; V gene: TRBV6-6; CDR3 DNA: TGTGCCAGCAGTCGCTACGAGCAGTACTTC; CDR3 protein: CASSRYEQYF
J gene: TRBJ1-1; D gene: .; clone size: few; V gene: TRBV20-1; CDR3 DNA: TGCAGTGCTTCTATCTACCCTGAAGCTTTCTTT; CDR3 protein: CSASIYPEAFF
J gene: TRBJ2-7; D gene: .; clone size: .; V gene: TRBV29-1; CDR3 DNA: TGCAGCGTTCTTCTTGGGGGCAGGTCTTCCTACGAGCAGTACTTC; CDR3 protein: CSVLLGGRSSYEQYF
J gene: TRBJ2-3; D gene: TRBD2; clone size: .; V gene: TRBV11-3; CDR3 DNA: TGTGCCAGCAACTTAGACGGACTAGCGGGGGGGAACACAGATACGCAGTATTTT; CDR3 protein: CASNLDGLAGGNTDTQYF
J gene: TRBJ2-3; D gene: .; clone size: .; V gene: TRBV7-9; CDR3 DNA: TGTGCCAGCAGCCCAAGCAGGGGCGCAGATACGCAGTATTTT; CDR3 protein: CASSPSRGADTQYF
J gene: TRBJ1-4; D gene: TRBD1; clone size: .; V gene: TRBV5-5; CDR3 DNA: TGTGCCAGCAGCTTACCGACAGGGGGTGATGAAAAACTGTTTTTT; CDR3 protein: CASSLPTGGDEKLFF
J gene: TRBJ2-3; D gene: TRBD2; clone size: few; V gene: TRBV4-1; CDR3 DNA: TGCGCCAGCAGCCAAGAACCTAGCGGGAGCCCAGATACGCAGTATTTT; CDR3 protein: CASSQEPSGSPDTQYF
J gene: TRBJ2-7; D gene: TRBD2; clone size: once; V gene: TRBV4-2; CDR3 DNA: TGTGCCAGCAGCCGGGGGGGGAGCGGAGGCTACGAGCAGTACTTC; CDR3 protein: CASSRGGSGGYEQYF
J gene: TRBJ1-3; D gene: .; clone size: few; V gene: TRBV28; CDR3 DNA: TGTGCCAGCAGTTTATATGCAGGGGCTGGAAACACCATATATTTT; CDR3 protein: CASSLYAGAGNTIYF
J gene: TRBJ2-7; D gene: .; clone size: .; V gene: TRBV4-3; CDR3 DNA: TGCGCCAGCAGCCACGGGGGTAGCTCCTACGAGCAGTACTTC; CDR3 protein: CASSHGGSSYEQYF
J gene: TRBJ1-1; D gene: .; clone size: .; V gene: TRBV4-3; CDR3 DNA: TGCGCCAGCAGCCAAGTTTCTGTGAACACTGAAGCTTTCTTT; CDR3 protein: CASSQVSVNTEAFF
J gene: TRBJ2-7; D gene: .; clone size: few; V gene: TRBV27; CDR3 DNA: TGTGCCAGCAGTTTATCGATGCAGGGGTACGAGCAGTACTTC; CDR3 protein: CASSLSMQGYEQYF
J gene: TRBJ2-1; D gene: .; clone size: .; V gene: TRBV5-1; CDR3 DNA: TGCGCCAGCAGCTTGGGTCTGGTAGCGGCAGGCAATGAGCAGTTCTTC; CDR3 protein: CASSLGLVAAGNEQFF
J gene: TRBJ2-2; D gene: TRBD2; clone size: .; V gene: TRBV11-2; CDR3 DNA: TGTGCCAGCGGGTTAGGGACTAGCGGCCGAGGGGAGCTGTTTTTT; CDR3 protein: CASGLGTSGRGELFF
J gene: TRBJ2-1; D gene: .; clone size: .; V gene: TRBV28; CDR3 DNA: TGTGCCAGCAGTTTAAGTGAGCTAGTGGGCAATGAGCAGTTCTTC; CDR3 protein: CASSLSELVGNEQFF
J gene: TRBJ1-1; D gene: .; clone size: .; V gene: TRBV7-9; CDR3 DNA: TGTGCCAGCAGTGGGAGGGGGAGCACTGAAGCTTTCTTT; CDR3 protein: CASSGRGSTEAFF
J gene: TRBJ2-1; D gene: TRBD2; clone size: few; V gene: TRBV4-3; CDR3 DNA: TGCGCCAGCAGCCAAGATGGCCACGGGAGGTACAATGAGCAGTTCTTC; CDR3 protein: CASSQDGHGRYNEQFF
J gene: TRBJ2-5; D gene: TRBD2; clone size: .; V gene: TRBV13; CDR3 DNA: TGTGCCAGCAGCCCAGGACTAGCGGGAATCGGTGAAGAGACCCAGTACTTC; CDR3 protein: CASSPGLAGIGEETQYF
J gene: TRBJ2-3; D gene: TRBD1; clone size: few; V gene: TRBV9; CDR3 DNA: TGTGCCAGCAGCCCCCAGGGACAGGGGAACACAGATACGCAGTATTTT; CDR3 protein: CASSPQGQGNTDTQYF
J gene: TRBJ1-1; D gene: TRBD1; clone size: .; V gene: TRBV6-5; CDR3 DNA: TGTGCCAGCAGTTATCAGGGACAGGGGGGTGGTCGGGCTTTCTTT; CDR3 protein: CASSYQGQGGGRAFF
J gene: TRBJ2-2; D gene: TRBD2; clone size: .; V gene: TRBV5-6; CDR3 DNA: TGTGCCAGCAGCTTTACTAGCGGGGGGGACACCGGGGAGCTGTTTTTT; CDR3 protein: CASSFTSGGDTGELFF
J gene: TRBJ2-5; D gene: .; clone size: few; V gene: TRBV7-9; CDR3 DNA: TGTGCCAGCAGCTTAATGGTCAGGGAGACCCAGTACTTC; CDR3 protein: CASSLMVRETQYF
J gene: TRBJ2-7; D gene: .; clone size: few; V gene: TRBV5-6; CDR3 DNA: TGTGCCAGCAGCTTCGGGGGGAGGGGGGAGCAGTACTTC; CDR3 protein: CASSFGGRGEQYF
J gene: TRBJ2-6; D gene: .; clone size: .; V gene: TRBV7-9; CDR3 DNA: TGTGCCAGCAACGCCGGTTCCCGGAGCTCTGGGGCCAACGTCCTGACTTTC; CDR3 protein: CASNAGSRSSGANVLTF
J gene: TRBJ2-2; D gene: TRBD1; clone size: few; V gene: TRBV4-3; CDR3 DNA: TGCGCCAGCAGCCAAGATCAGGGGGCTGTCACCGGGGAGCTGTTTTTT; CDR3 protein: CASSQDQGAVTGELFF
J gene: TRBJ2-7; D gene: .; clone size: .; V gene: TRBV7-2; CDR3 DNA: TGTGCCAGCAGCCCAATGGACAGAGGCTACGAGCAGTACTTC; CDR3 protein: CASSPMDRGYEQYF
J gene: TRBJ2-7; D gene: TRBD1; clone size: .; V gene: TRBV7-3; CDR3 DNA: TGTGCCAGCAGCAAAGACAGGGACCGCTCCTACGAGCAGTACTTC; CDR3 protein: CASSKDRDRSYEQYF
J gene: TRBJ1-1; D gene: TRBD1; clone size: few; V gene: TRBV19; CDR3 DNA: TGTGCCAGTAGTGCGGACAGGGACACTGAAGCTTTCTTT; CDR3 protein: CASSADRDTEAFF
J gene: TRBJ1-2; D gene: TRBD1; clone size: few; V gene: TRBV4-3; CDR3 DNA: TGCGCCAGCAGCCAAGGGGTCTGGACAGGGGATGGCTACACCTTC; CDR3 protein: CASSQGVWTGDGYTF
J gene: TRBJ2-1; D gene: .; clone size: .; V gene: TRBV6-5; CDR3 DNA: TGTGCCAGCAGCATCGGACTAAACAATGAGCAGTTCTTC; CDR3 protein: CASSIGLNNEQFF
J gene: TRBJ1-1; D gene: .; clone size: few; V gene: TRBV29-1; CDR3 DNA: TGCAGCGTTGAATTGTGGGGTGGGGGGGACACTGAAGCTTTCTTT; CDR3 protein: CSVELWGGGDTEAFF
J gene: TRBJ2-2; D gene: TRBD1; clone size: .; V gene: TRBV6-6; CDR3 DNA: TGTGCCAGCAGTTCCCGGGACAGGGGGAGGGGCGGGGAGCTGTTTTTT; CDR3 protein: CASSSRDRGRGGELFF
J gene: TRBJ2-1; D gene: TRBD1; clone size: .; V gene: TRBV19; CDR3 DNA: TGTGCCAGTAGTCCGCGGACAGGGGGCTGGAGCGGGAGCTCCTACAATGAGCAGTTCTTC; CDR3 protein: CASSPRTGGWSGSSYNEQFF
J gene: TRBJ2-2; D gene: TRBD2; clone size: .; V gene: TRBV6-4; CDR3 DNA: TGTGCCAGCAGTCCCGGAGTAGCGGGAGAGTCCGGGGAGCTGTTTTTT; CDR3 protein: CASSPGVAGESGELFF
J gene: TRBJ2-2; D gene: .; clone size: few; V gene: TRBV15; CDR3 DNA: TGTGCCACCAGCGAGGGATTCACCGGGGAGCTGTTTTTT; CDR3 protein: CATSEGFTGELFF
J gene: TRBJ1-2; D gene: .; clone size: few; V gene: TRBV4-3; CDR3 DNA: TGCGCCAGCAGCCAAGAGATTGGGTTCGGGGGAAATAACTATGGCTACACCTTC; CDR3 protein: CASSQEIGFGGNNYGYTF
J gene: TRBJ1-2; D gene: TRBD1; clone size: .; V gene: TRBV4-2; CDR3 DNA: TGTGCCAGCGGTTTACAGGGGGCGCCCGGGGGTGGCTACACCTTC; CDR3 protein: CASGLQGAPGGGYTF
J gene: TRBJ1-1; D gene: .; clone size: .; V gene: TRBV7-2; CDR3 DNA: TGTGCCAGCAGCGAACAGGGCTACACTGAAGCTTTCTTT; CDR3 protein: CASSEQGYTEAFF
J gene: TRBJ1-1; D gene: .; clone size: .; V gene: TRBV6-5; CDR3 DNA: TGTGCCAGCAGTTACCAGGTCAGGAACACTGAAGCTTTCTTT; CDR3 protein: CASSYQVRNTEAFF
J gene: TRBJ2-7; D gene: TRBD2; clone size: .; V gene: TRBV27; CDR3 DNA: TGTGCCAGCAGTTTATTGTCGGGACTAGCGCTCTACGAGCAGTACTTC; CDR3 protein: CASSLLSGLALYEQYF
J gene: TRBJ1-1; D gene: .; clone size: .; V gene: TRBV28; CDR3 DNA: TGTGCCAGCAGTTCTAACACTGAAGCTTTCTTT; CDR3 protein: CASSSNTEAFF
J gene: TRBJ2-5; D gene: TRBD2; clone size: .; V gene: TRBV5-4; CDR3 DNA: TGTGCCAGCAGCTTATTACCCGGACTAGCGGGAGGGCGAGAGACCCAGTACTTC; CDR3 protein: CASSLLPGLAGGRETQYF
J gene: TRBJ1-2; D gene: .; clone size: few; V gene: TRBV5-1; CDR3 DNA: TGCGCCAGCAGCTCGAAACAGGGTTCCTATGGCTACACCTTC; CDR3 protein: CASSSKQGSYGYTF
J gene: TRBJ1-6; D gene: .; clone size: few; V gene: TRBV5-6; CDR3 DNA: TGTGCCAGCAGCCGAGGGGGTTGGTATTCACCCCTCCACTTT; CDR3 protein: CASSRGGWYSPLHF
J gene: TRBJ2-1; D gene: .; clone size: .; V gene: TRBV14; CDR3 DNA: TGTGCCAGCAGCCTAGGACAGCTAAACAATGAGCAGTTCTTC; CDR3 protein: CASSLGQLNNEQFF
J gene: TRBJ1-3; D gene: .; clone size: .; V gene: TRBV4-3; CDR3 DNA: TGCGCCAGCAGCTCGGGGGGTGGTGGAAACACCATATATTTT; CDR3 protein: CASSSGGGGNTIYF
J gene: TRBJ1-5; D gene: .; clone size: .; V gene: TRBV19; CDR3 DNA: TGTGCCAGTACCTCCGGAAGGAGAGTCAATAATCAGCCCCAGCATTTT; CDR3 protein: CASTSGRRVNNQPQHF
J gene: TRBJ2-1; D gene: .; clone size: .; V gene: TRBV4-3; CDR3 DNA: TGCGCCAGCAGCCAACCTACGAGCTCCTACAATGAGCAGTTCTTC; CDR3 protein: CASSQPTSSYNEQFF
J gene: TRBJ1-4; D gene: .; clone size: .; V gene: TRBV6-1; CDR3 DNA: TGTGCCAGCAGTGGGGGGGGTGAAAAACTGTTTTTT; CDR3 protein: CASSGGGEKLFF
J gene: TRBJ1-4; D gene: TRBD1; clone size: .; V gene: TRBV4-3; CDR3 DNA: TGCGCCAGCAGCCAAGCCCCTCTTAGGACAGGAACTAATGAAAAACTGTTTTTT; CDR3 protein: CASSQAPLRTGTNEKLFF
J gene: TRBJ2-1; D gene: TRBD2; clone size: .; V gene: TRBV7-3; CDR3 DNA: TGTGCCAGCAGCTTAAAGCGGTCGGGAGGCCCTTCCTACAATGAGCAGTTCTTC; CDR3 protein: CASSLKRSGGPSYNEQFF
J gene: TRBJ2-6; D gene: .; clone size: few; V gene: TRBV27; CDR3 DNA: TGTGCCAGCAGTCCATCATACGACAGAATTCTCTCTGGGGCCAACGTCCTGACTTTC; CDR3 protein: CASSPSYDRILSGANVLTF
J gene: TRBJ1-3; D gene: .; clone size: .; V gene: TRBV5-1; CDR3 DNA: TGCGCCAGCAGGACAGACTCTGGAAACACCATATATTTT; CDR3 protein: CASRTDSGNTIYF
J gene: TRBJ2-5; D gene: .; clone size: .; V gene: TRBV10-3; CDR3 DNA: TGTGCCATCGCGGCGGACAACCAACAAGAGACCCAGTACTTC; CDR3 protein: CAIAADNQQETQYF